The clone carrying this TCR beta chain appeared a few times. The sample is drawn from a study of beta chain features in type 1 diabetes. The V and J ends lost 4 bases and 4 bases, in that order; junction bases with no gene match: 6. Germline V gene sequence: CDR1 SGHNT, CDR2 YYREEE (reference sequence). The CDR3 has 16 amino acids. The isolated RNA, all of it, was reverse transcribed, so expressed TCRB transcripts were what got sequenced. Generated by immunoSEQ multiplex PCR, the TCRdb table keeps only in-frame clones and is missing some. The sample shows about 340,000 clones, 8% of them seen only once.

This chain links TRBV5-4 with TRBJ2-2; 11 bases fit TRBD2. Sequenced sample: central memory CD4+ T cells from blood. The sequence was obtained from a young woman in good health. CDR3 protein: CASSIGTSGFTGELFF. For the CDR3, the DNA is TGTGCCAGCAGCATCGGGACTAGCGGATTCACCGGGGAGCTGTTTTTT. Full variable domain (outside the CDR3, taken from reference TRBV5-4 and TRBJ2-2): ETGVTQSPTHLIKTRGQQVTLRCSSQSGHNTVSWYQQALGQGPQFIFQYYREEENGRGNFPPRFSGLQFPNYSSELNVNALELDDSALYLCASSIGTSGFTGELFFGEGSRLTVL.